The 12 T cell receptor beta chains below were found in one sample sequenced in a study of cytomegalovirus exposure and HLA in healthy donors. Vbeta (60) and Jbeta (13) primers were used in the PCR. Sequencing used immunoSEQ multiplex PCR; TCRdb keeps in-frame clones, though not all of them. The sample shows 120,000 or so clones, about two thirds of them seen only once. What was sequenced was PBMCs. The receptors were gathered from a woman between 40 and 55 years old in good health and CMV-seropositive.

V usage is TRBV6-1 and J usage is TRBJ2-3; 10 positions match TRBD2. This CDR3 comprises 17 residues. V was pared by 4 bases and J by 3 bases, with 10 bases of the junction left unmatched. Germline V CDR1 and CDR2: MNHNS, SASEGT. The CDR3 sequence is CASSGGLAGVGTDTQYF. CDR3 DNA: TGTGCCAGCAGTGGAGGGCTAGCGGGGGTTGGTACAGATACGCAGTATTTT.

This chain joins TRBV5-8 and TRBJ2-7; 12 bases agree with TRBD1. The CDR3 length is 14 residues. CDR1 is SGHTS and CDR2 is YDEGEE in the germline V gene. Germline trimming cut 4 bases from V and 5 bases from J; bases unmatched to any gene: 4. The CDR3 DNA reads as TGTGCCAGCAGCCCCGGGACAGGGGGCGACGAGCAGTACTTC. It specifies CASSPGTGGDEQYF. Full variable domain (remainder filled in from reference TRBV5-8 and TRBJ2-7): EAGVTQSPTHLIKTRGQQATLRCSPISGHTSVYWYQQALGLGLQFLLWYDEGEERNRGNFPPRFSGRQFPNYSSELNVNALELEDSALYLCASSPGTGGDEQYFGPGTRLTVT.

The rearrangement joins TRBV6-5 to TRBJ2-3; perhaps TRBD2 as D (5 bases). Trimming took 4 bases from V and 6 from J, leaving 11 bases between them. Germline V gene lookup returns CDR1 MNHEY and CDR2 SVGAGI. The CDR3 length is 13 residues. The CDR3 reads CASSFLEGDTQYF. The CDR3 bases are TGTGCCAGCAGTTTTCTCGAGGGTGATACGCAGTATTTT.

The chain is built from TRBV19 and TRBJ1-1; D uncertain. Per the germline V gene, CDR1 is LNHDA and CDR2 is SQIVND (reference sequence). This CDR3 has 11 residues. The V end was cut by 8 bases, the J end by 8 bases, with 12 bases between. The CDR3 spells CASSRTGEAFF. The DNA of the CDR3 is TGTGCCAGTTCAAGGACGGGGGAAGCTTTCTTT.

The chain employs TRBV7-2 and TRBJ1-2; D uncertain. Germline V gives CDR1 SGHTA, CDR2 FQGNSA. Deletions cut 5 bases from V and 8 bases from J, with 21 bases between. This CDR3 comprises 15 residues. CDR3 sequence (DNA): TGTGCCAGCAGCCCCGGAGACCCCTCCCCGCGGGGCTACACCTTC. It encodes CASSPGDPSPRGYTF.

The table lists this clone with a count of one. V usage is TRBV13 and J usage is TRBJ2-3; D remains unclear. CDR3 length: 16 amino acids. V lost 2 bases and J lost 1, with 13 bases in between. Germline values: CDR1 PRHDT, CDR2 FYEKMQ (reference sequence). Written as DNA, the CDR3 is TGTGCCAGCAGCTTACGGTCCCCTCTCCGCACAGATACGCAGTATTTT. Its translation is CASSLRSPLRTDTQYF.

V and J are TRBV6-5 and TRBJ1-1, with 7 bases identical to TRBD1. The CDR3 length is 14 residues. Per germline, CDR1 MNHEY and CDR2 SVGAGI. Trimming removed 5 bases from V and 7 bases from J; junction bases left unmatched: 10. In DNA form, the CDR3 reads TGTGCCAGCAGTGACCGGACAGGCCTGCTTGAAGCTTTCTTT. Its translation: CASSDRTGLLEAFF.

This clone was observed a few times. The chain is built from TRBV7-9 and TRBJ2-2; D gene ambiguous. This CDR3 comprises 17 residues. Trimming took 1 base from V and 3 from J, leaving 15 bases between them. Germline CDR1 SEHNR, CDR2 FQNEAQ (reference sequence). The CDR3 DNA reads TGTGCCAGCAGCTTAGGAGTCGTTGGGCCCGACACCGGGGAGCTGTTTTTT. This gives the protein CASSLGVVGPDTGELFF. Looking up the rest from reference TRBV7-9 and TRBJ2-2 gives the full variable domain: DTGVSQNPRHKITKRGQNVTFRCDPISEHNRLYWYRQTLGQGPEFLTYFQNEAQLEKSRLLSDRFSAERPKGSFSTLEIQRTEQGDSAMYLCASSLGVVGPDTGELFFGEGSRLTVL.

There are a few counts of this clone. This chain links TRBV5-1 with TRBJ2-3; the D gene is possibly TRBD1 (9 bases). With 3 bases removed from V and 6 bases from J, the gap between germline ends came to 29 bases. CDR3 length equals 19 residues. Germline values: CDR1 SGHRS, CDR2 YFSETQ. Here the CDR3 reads CASSYGQGSFAGGGDTQYF. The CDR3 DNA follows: TGCGCCAGCAGCTACGGACAGGGGAGCTTTGCGGGGGGTGGGGATACGCAGTATTTT.

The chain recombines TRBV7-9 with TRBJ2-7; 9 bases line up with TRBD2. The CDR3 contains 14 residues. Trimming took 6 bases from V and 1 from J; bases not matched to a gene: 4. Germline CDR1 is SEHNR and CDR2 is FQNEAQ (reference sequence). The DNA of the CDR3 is TGTGCCAGCAGTCCGACTAGCGGTTCCTACGAGCAGTACTTC. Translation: CASSPTSGSYEQYF.

CDR3 sequence: CASSQSPGGPTFSYEQYF. For the CDR3, the DNA is TGCGCCAGCAGCCAATCCCCCGGCGGGCCAACTTTCTCCTACGAGCAGTACTTC. The chain combines TRBV4-3 with TRBJ2-7, with a tentative D call TRBD2 (5 bases). The V gene lost 2 bases and the J gene lost 0 bases, with 20 bases spanning the gap. This CDR3 region has 18 residues. Germline V gene sequence: CDR1 LGHNA, CDR2 YSLEER.

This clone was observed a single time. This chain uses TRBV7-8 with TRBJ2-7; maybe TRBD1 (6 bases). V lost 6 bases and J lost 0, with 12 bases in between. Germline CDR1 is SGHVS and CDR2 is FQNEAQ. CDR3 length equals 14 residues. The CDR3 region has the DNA TGTGCCAGCAGAACAGGGAGTTCCTCCTACGAGCAGTACTTC. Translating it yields CASRTGSSSYEQYF.